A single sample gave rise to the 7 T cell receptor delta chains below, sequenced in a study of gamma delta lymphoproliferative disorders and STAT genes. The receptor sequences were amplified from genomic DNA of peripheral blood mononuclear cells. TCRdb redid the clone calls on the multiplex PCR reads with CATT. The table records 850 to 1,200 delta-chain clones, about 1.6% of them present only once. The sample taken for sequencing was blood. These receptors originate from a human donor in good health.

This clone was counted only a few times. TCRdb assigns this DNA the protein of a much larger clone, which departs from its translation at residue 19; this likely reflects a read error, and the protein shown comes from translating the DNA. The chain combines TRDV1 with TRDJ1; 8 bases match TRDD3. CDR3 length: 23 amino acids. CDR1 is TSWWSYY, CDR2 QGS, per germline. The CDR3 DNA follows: TGTGCTCTCTGCGGTGGGACCTACCCCGTACTGGGGGCCTCGATAATACGGGCCGAAAAACTCATCTTT. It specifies CALCGGTYPVLGASIIRAEKLIF.

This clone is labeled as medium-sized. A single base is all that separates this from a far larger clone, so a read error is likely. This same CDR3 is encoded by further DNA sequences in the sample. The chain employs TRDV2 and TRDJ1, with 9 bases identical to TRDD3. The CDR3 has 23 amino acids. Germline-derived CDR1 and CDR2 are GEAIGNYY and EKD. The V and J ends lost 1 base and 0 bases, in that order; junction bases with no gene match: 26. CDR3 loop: CACDTRGAITGGARPPNTDKLIF. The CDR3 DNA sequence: TGTGCCTGTGACACGCGTGGGGCAATTACTGGGGGAGCCAGGCCCCCAAACACCGATAAACTCATCTTT.

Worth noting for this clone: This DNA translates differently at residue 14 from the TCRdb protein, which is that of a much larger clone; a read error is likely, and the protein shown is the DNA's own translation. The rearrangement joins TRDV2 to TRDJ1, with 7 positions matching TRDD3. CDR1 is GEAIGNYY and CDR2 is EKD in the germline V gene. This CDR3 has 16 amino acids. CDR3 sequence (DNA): TGTGCCTGTGAAGGTGGGGGACTACCTTGCGCCGATAAACCCATCTTT. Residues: CACEGGGLPCADKPIF.

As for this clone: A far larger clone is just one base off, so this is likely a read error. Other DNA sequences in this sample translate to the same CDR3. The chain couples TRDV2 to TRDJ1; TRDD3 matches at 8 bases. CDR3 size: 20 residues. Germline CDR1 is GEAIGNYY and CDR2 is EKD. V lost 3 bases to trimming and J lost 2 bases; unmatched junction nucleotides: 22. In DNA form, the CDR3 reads TGTGCCTGTGACCCGCTTGCAACTGGGGGGTACAATCTCCCGACCGATAAACTCATCTTT. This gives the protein CACDPLATGGYNLPTDKLIF.

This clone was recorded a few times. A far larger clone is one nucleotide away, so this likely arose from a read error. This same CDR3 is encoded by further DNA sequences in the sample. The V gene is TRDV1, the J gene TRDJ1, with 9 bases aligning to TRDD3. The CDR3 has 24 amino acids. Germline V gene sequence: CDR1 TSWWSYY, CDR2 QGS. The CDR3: CALGELANSYWGTGLPHPTDKLIF. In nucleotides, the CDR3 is TGTGCTCTGGGGGAACTAGCAAACTCGTACTGGGGGACGGGTCTGCCCCACCCGACCGATAAACTCATCTTT.

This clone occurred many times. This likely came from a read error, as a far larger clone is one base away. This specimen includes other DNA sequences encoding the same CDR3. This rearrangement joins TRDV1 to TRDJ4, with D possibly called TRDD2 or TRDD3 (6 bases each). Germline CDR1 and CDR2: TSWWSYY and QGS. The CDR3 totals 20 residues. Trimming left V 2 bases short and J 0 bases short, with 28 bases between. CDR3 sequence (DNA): TGTGCTCTTGGGGAAGGGTGGGACCCTCCTACCGTACTGGGAGCCAGACCCCTGATCTTT. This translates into CALGEGWDPPTVLGARPLIF.

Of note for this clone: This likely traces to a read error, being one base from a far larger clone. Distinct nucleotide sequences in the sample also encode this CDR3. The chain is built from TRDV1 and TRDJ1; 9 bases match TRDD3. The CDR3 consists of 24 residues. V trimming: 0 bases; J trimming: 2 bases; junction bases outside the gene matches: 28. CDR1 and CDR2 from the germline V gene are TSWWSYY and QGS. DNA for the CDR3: TGTGCTCTTGGGGAACTAGCGAACTCGTACTGGGGGACGGGTCTGCCCCACCCGACCGATAAACTCATCTTT. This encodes CALGELANSYWGTGLPHPTDKLIF.